A single sample gave rise to the 16 T cell receptor beta chains below, sequenced in a study of T cell responses to AZD1222 COVID-19 vaccine. Data came from immunoSEQ multiplex PCR; TCRdb stores just in-frame clones and leaves some out. The table records around 150,000 clones, 85% to 95% of them present only once. This specimen consisted of peripheral blood, obtained on day 0 of AZD1222 vaccination. These receptors all come from an adult in good health.

The chain recombines TRBV10-2 with TRBJ1-1; D might be TRBD1 (6 bases). This CDR3 region has 17 residues. Germline V lookup: CDR1 WSHSY, CDR2 SAAADI. Trimming took off 7 bases at V and 1 base at J, with 22 bases between the two ends. As DNA, the CDR3 is TGCGCCAGCATAGACGGCAGGGGCGTGGAATCGAACACTGAAGCTTTCTTT. This translates into CASIDGRGVESNTEAFF.

The chain recombines TRBV11-3 with TRBJ1-2; possibly TRBD1 for D (6 bases). Trimming cost V 1 base and J 6 bases, with 6 bases left between them. The CDR3 consists of 12 residues. Germline CDR1 and CDR2: SGHNT and YENEEA. CDR3 in DNA: TGTGCCAGCAGCTTAGGACAGGATGGCTACACCTTC. Protein: CASSLGQDGYTF.

The chain uses TRBV11-2 and TRBJ1-2; D is uncertain. Trimming cost V 6 bases and J 0 bases, with 8 bases left between them. Germline-derived CDR1 and CDR2 are SGHAT and FQNNGV. This CDR3 comprises 13 residues. CDR3 loop: CASSASSNYGYTF. The CDR3 nucleotides are TGTGCCAGCAGTGCTTCGTCTAACTATGGCTACACCTTC.

The CDR3 DNA reads TGCGCCAGCAGCCAAGATCTCCGAGGGCCGGGGTACGAGCAGTACTTC. Its protein is CASSQDLRGPGYEQYF. This chain connects TRBV4-3 to TRBJ2-7; D might be TRBD2 (5 bases). Trimming removed 0 bases from V and 4 bases from J, with 16 bases in between. The CDR3 covers 16 residues. Germline values: CDR1 LGHNA, CDR2 YSLEER.

This chain joins TRBV10-2 and TRBJ1-5; possibly TRBD1 for D (5 bases). The CDR3 extends over 13 amino acids. The V gene lost 10 bases and the J gene lost 4 bases, with 14 bases spanning the gap. Germline-derived CDR1 and CDR2 are WSHSY and SAAADI. The CDR3 loop is CATQAGLNQPQHF. For the CDR3, the DNA is TGCGCCACCCAGGCAGGGTTGAATCAGCCCCAGCATTTT.

This clone was seen a single time. This chain connects TRBV19 to TRBJ1-2; 9 nucleotides align to TRBD1. This CDR3 has 15 residues. V was pared by 6 bases and J by 6 bases, with 11 bases of the junction left unmatched. The germline CDR1 and CDR2 sequences are LNHDA and SQIVND (reference sequence). The CDR3 is CASRLPGQGRDGYTF. The CDR3 coding sequence is TGTGCCAGTAGGCTACCGGGACAGGGCCGAGATGGCTACACCTTC.

The table lists this clone with a few counts. This rearrangement joins TRBV5-4 to TRBJ1-2; D may be TRBD1 (6 bases). The germline V gene encodes CDR1 SGHNT and CDR2 YYREEE (reference sequence). Trimming cost V 0 bases and J 8 bases, with 14 bases left between them. The CDR3 is made up of 14 amino acids. The CDR3 here is CASSLDREEWGYTF. The CDR3 nucleotides are TGTGCCAGCAGCTTGGACAGGGAGGAATGGGGCTACACCTTC.

Comments on this clone: The sample contains more than one DNA sequence encoding this CDR3. The chain uses TRBV30 and TRBJ1-5; tentative D call: TRBD1 (6 bases). This CDR3 has 15 residues. Germline V gives CDR1 GTSNPN, CDR2 SVGIG (reference sequence). The V end lost 0 bases, the J end lost 4 bases, and 13 bases lay between the germline ends. The CDR3 DNA reads as TGTGCCTGGAGTGTCGCTGGGGGCGGGAATCAGCCCCAGCATTTT. Residues: CAWSVAGGGNQPQHF.

This chain joins TRBV3-1 (or the pseudogene TRBV3-2) and TRBJ1-3; D is possibly TRBD1 (5 bases). This CDR3 region has 18 residues. Germline CDR1 LGHDT, CDR2 YNNKEL (reference sequence). Trimming pared 0 bases from V and 0 bases from J, leaving 15 bases between. CDR3 residues: CASSQDLPGGTSGNTIYF. The CDR3 DNA is TGTGCCAGCAGCCAAGATCTGCCCGGAGGGACCTCTGGAAACACCATATATTTT.

The rearrangement uses TRBV3-1 (or the pseudogene TRBV3-2) and TRBJ1-2; 8 bases agree with TRBD1. The CDR3 sequence is 17 residues long. Trimming took 1 base from V and 6 from J; bases not matched to a gene: 13. In germline, CDR1 is LGHDT, CDR2 YNNKEL (reference sequence). CDR3: CASSQVERDRRDNGYTF. CDR3 bases: TGTGCCAGCAGCCAAGTGGAGCGGGACAGGAGGGACAATGGCTACACCTTC.

This chain uses TRBV10-3 with TRBJ1-2; tentative D call: TRBD1 (5 bases). The germline V gene has CDR1 ENHRY and CDR2 SYGVKD. The CDR3 is made up of 13 amino acids. Trimming took off 4 bases at V and 4 bases at J, with 10 bases between the two ends. The CDR3 coding sequence is TGTGCCATCAGTGTAGTTGGGGCCTATGGCTACACCTTC. As protein: CAISVVGAYGYTF.

The genes are TRBV4-2 and TRBJ2-2; D ambiguous. The CDR3 spans 13 residues. Trimming took off 1 base at V and 6 bases at J, with 6 bases between the two ends. Germline loops: CDR1 LGHNA, CDR2 YNFKEQ. Here the CDR3 DNA reads TGTGCCAGCAGCCAAGCCGAGGCCGGGGAGCTGTTTTTT. It codes for CASSQAEAGELFF.

J is TRBJ1-1 and V is TRBV7-9; D call uncertain. Germline-derived CDR1 and CDR2 are SEHNR and FQNEAQ (reference sequence). The CDR3 spans 15 residues. With 3 bases removed from V and 0 bases from J, the gap between germline ends came to 11 bases. In DNA, the CDR3 is TGTGCCAGCAGCTTTGACGGACGGGTGAACACTGAAGCTTTCTTT. Amino acids: CASSFDGRVNTEAFF.

The chain carries TRBV7-6 and TRBJ2-1, with D maybe TRBD2 (7 bases). Trimming removed 5 bases at V and 4 bases at J, with 27 bases between. The CDR3 contains 19 residues. Germline V CDR1 and CDR2: SGHVS, FNYEAQ. The CDR3: CASSPGPPGGLAPYNEQFF. In nucleotides, the CDR3 is TGTGCCAGCAGCCCAGGGCCTCCCGGGGGGCTAGCGCCTTACAATGAGCAGTTCTTC.

This clone was seen only once. J is TRBJ2-7 and V is TRBV30; a possible D gene is TRBD1 (5 bases). The CDR3 consists of 12 residues. Germline CDR1 GTSNPN, CDR2 SVGIG (reference sequence). The germline V and J ends were trimmed by 5 bases and 6 bases, with 14 bases remaining between them. The CDR3 loop is CAWRQGMTEQYF. CDR3 coding DNA: TGTGCCTGGCGGCAGGGTATGACCGAGCAGTACTTC.

V and J are TRBV5-1 and TRBJ2-7, with 10 bases that match TRBD2. Germline CDR1 SGHRS, CDR2 YFSETQ. The trim removed 0 bases at V and 2 bases at J, leaving 11 bases unmatched. The CDR3 sequence is 18 residues long. CDR3 region: CASSLAPSLAGATYEQYF. CDR3 nucleotide sequence: TGCGCCAGCAGCTTGGCCCCCTCCCTAGCGGGGGCTACCTACGAGCAGTACTTC. The full variable domain, in which reference TRBV5-1 and TRBJ2-7 provide the parts outside the CDR3, is KAGVTQTPRYLIKTRGQQVTLSCSPISGHRSVSWYQQTPGQGLQFLFEYFSETQRNKGNFPGRFSGRQFSNSRSEMNVSTLELGDSALYLCASSLAPSLAGATYEQYFGPGTRLTVT.